This TCR beta chain was documented in a study of CD8+CD57+ T cells in acquired aplastic anemia. For the study at large: The average for DNA from sorted CD4+ and CD8+ cells was 3 to 4 ug. General study results and limits: Comparison of patients with controls identified twenty-nine shared CD8+ CDR3 sequences. Patients and controls had CD8+ Simpson's diversity values that were not significantly distinct.

On this clonotype: Its antigen is not identified.

TCR beta VDJ combinations and CDR3 sequences were profiled from genomic DNA. MiXCR, applied by TCRdb to the reads, yields one record per CDR3 protein. Among some 280,000 distinct CDR3 sequences listed, approximately 57% were seen once. With 5 bases clipped from V and 2 bases from J, the junction kept 8 bases outside the gene matches. Germline CDR1 reads SGHTA; CDR2 reads FQGNSA. The CDR3 is 16 residues long. Sequencing input: sorted CD4+, CD8+, or CD8+CD57+ T cells (not recorded which) from PBMCs. This clonotype was sampled from a human donor with severe aplastic anemia or a healthy control (not recorded which). The V call is TRBV7-2, the J call TRBJ2-1; 8 bases line up with TRBD1. The DNA of the CDR3 is TGTGCCAGCAGCCGGAAGACAGGGGAGACCTACAATGAGCAGTTCTTC. This translates into CASSRKTGETYNEQFF.